Presented here are 27 T cell receptor beta chains from one specimen sequenced in a study of cytomegalovirus exposure and HLA in healthy donors. PCR was performed using 60 Vbeta and 13 Jbeta primers. Assay used: immunoSEQ multiplex PCR; TCRdb lists only in-frame clones, some missing. Of approximately 150,000 clones in the sample, roughly 77% were seen once. The specimen sequenced was PBMCs. Every receptor here comes from a man between 18 and 35 years old in good health and CMV-seropositive.

The chain couples TRBV4-1 to TRBJ1-2; TRBD1 agrees at 7 bases. CDR3 size: 14 residues. Germline values: CDR1 MGHRA, CDR2 YSYEKL. J lost 10 bases, V lost 3 bases, and 11 bases had no gene match. CDR3 region: CASSHHPTGRDYTF. DNA of the CDR3: TGCGCCAGCAGCCACCACCCGACAGGGCGGGACTACACCTTC.

This clone occurred a few times. The chain has TRBV6-1 and TRBJ2-2, with 13 bases matching TRBD2. The germline CDR1 and CDR2 sequences are MNHNS and SASEGT. V shed 7 bases, J shed 3 bases, and the junction held 2 bases outside the gene matches. The CDR3 has 15 amino acids. CDR3 coding DNA: TGTGCCAGCACCGGACTAGCGGGAGACACCGGGGAGCTGTTTTTT. Translation gives CASTGLAGDTGELFF.

The table lists this clone with a few counts. The chain uses TRBV19 and TRBJ1-4; TRBD1 matches at 8 bases. This CDR3 is 13 amino acids long. With 8 bases clipped from V and 8 bases from J, the junction kept 7 bases outside the gene matches. CDR1 is LNHDA, CDR2 SQIVND, per germline (reference sequence). The CDR3 is CASAGGASEKLFF. The CDR3 nucleotides are TGTGCCAGTGCAGGGGGCGCTTCGGAAAAACTGTTTTTT.

The table lists this clone with a few counts. The chain combines TRBV4-2 with TRBJ1-1; no clear D gene. Germline V gene lookup returns CDR1 LGHNA and CDR2 YNFKEQ. Trimming pared 0 bases from V and 7 bases from J, leaving 15 bases between. This CDR3 is 15 amino acids long. The chain's CDR3 is CASSQEAMGASEAFF. The CDR3 DNA sequence: TGTGCCAGCAGCCAAGAGGCTATGGGAGCCAGTGAAGCTTTCTTT.

The chain links TRBV5-1 to TRBJ2-2; D gene unclear. CDR1 and CDR2 from the germline V gene are SGHRS and YFSETQ. The CDR3 runs to 13 residues. V was shortened by 0 bases and J by 4 bases, with 4 bases between the two germline ends. The CDR3 nucleotides read TGCGCCAGCAGCTTGGAAGCCACCGGGGAGCTGTTTTTT. It translates to CASSLEATGELFF.

This clone was found once. CDR3 in DNA: TGTGCCAGCAGCTCGCCAGGCTCTGGAAACACCATATATTTT. Its protein product is CASSSPGSGNTIYF. The chain links TRBV7-9 to TRBJ1-3; D gene unclear. CDR3 length equals 14 residues. Between the trimmed V and J ends, which lost 4 bases and 0 bases, there was a span of 7 bases. Germline assignment: CDR1 SEHNR and CDR2 FQNEAQ (reference sequence). Based on the CDR3 plus reference TRBV7-9 and TRBJ1-3, the full variable domain is DTGVSQNPRHKITKRGQNVTFRCDPISEHNRLYWYRQTLGQGPEFLTYFQNEAQLEKSRLLSDRFSAERPKGSFSTLEIQRTEQGDSAMYLCASSSPGSGNTIYFGEGSWLTVV.

The chain has TRBV6-1 and TRBJ2-5; tentatively, D is TRBD2 (6 bases). V was pared by 6 bases and J by 8 bases, with 10 bases between. Looked up from germline, CDR1 is MNHNS and CDR2 is SASEGT. The CDR3 has 11 residues. CDR3 coding DNA: TGTGCCAGCAGGACGGGGGAAACCCAGTACTTC. This codes for CASRTGETQYF.

The chain employs TRBV30 and TRBJ2-3, with a tentative D call TRBD2 (6 bases). In germline, CDR1 is GTSNPN, CDR2 SVGIG (reference sequence). Trimming cost V 0 bases and J 5 bases, with 18 bases left between them. This CDR3 is built from 16 residues. The CDR3 protein is CAWSVRSGGTEDTQYF. CDR3 in DNA: TGTGCCTGGAGTGTACGGTCTGGCGGGACCGAAGATACGCAGTATTTT.

V usage is TRBV10-3 and J usage is TRBJ2-2; TRBD2 might be the D (6 bases). The CDR3 has 16 amino acids. In germline, CDR1 is ENHRY, CDR2 SYGVKD. Trimming took off 8 bases at V and 1 base at J, with 17 bases between the two ends. The DNA of the CDR3 is TGTGCCATCGGTGGTTGGGGCGGGGAGAACACCGGGGAGCTGTTTTTT. Protein product: CAIGGWGGENTGELFF.

The chain carries TRBV2 and TRBJ1-3; no firm D call. The CDR3 covers 13 residues. Germline CDR1 and CDR2: SNHLY and FYNNEI. Trimming removed 6 bases at V and 4 bases at J, with 10 bases between. The CDR3 DNA reads TGTGCCAGCAGGCGCGGAGAAGGAAACACCATATATTTT. Translated, it gives CASRRGEGNTIYF.

This chain uses TRBV28 with TRBJ1-4; 8 bases align to TRBD1. CDR1 is MDHEN, CDR2 SYDVKM, per germline. There are 14 residues in the CDR3. J was trimmed by 2 bases and V by 6 bases; bases with no gene match: 2. In DNA, the CDR3 is TGTGCCAGCAGATGGACAGGGACTAATGAAAAACTGTTTTTT. Its translation is CASRWTGTNEKLFF. The full variable domain, completed using reference TRBV28 and TRBJ1-4, is DVKVTQSSRYLVKRTGEKVFLECVQDMDHENMFWYRQDPGLGLRLIYFSYDVKMKEKGDIPEGYSVSREKKERFSLILESASTNQTSMYLCASRWTGTNEKLFFGSGTQLSVL.

The V and J genes are TRBV5-1 and TRBJ1-1; 7 nucleotides agree with TRBD1. V shed 4 bases, J shed 5 bases, and the junction held 8 bases outside the gene matches. This CDR3 is built from 14 residues. CDR1 is SGHRS, CDR2 YFSETQ, per germline. CDR3 coding DNA: TGCGCCAGCAGCCTAGGACAGGCAGGAACTGAAGCTTTCTTT. Translating it yields CASSLGQAGTEAFF.

The J gene is TRBJ2-4, the V gene TRBV5-1; 7 positions agree with TRBD1. V gave up 1 base and J gave up 5 bases; unmatched junction bases: 6. Per germline, CDR1 SGHRS and CDR2 YFSETQ. The CDR3 contains 15 residues. Here the CDR3 reads CASSLSIDRENIQYF. For the CDR3, the DNA is TGCGCCAGCAGCTTGAGTATCGACAGGGAAAACATTCAGTACTTC.

This chain connects TRBV5-4 to TRBJ2-5; 10 nucleotides match TRBD2. Germline V gives CDR1 SGHNT, CDR2 YYREEE (reference sequence). V dropped 1 base and J dropped 4; count of bases not matched to a gene: 4. The CDR3 has 15 amino acids. The CDR3 DNA follows: TGTGCCAGCAGCTTGAGCGGGGGGGCCCCAGAGACCCAGTACTTC. It specifies CASSLSGGAPETQYF.

The chain carries TRBV2 and TRBJ1-2; 9 bases are shared with TRBD1. CDR3 size: 15 residues. V lost 7 bases, J lost 0 bases, and 6 bases stayed unmatched. CDR1 and CDR2 from the germline V gene are SNHLY and FYNNEI. CDR3 coding DNA: TGTGCCAGCAAACTGAACAGGGGGCCTAACTATGGCTACACCTTC. Protein: CASKLNRGPNYGYTF.

The chain combines TRBV2 with TRBJ1-1; a weak D match, TRBD1 (5 bases). Trimming shortened V by 4 bases and J by 1 base, and 7 bases separated the two germline ends. This CDR3 has 13 amino acids. Germline V CDR1 and CDR2: SNHLY, FYNNEI. In DNA form, the CDR3 reads TGTGCCAGCAGTGGACAGCCGAACACTGAAGCTTTCTTT. Protein sequence: CASSGQPNTEAFF. The full variable domain, with the rest looked up from reference TRBV2 and TRBJ1-1, is EPEVTQTPSHQVTQMGQEVILRCVPISNHLYFYWYRQILGQKVEFLVSFYNNEISEKSEIFDDQFSVERPDGSNFTLKIRSTKLEDSAMYFCASSGQPNTEAFFGQGTRLTVV.

This clone was counted once. The gene calls are TRBV2 and TRBJ1-1; perhaps TRBD1 as D (6 bases). V lost 9 bases and J 4 bases, leaving 18 bases between the germline ends. CDR3 length equals 14 residues. Germline loops: CDR1 SNHLY, CDR2 FYNNEI. CDR3 residues: CASILSNRATEAFF. The CDR3 DNA sequence: TGTGCCAGTATACTCTCCAACAGGGCCACTGAAGCTTTCTTT.

In its sample, this clone was seen once. V is TRBV7-9 and J is TRBJ2-1; 10 nucleotides line up with TRBD2. This CDR3 has 15 amino acids. V was clipped by 3 bases and J by 9 bases; unmatched bases: 8. CDR1 and CDR2 from the germline V gene are SEHNR and FQNEAQ (reference sequence). DNA of the CDR3: TGTGCCAGCAGCTTCCTAGCGGGAGAAGGAAGTGAGCAGTTCTTC. Residues: CASSFLAGEGSEQFF.

This chain joins TRBV11-2 and TRBJ1-2; D gene uncertain. This CDR3 is built from 13 residues. In germline, CDR1 is SGHAT, CDR2 FQNNGV. The V end lost 6 bases, the J end lost 0 bases, and 8 bases lay between the germline ends. CDR3 region: CASRPSANYGYTF. The DNA for the CDR3 is TGTGCCAGCAGGCCCTCAGCTAACTATGGCTACACCTTC.

The rearrangement uses TRBV5-1 and TRBJ1-2, with 11 nucleotides matching TRBD1. With 5 bases clipped from V and 12 bases from J, the junction kept 24 bases outside the gene matches. Germline values: CDR1 SGHRS, CDR2 YFSETQ. The CDR3 contains 18 residues. The CDR3 DNA is TGCGCCAGCAGGCCGCGGGACAGGGGGGCGCGTGCCACCCCTGTAGACACCTTC. It codes for CASRPRDRGARATPVDTF.

Notes on this clone: The identical CDR3 is also encoded by other nucleotide sequences in the sample. This chain connects TRBV2 to TRBJ1-5; 8 bases fit TRBD1. With V trimmed by 6 bases and J by 4 bases, 5 bases remained unmatched. The CDR3 spans 14 residues. The germline gives CDR1 SNHLY, CDR2 FYNNEI. The CDR3 is CASRQGAGNQPQHF. Written as DNA, the CDR3 is TGTGCCAGCAGGCAGGGGGCCGGGAATCAGCCCCAGCATTTT.

V and J are TRBV14 and TRBJ1-1; D unresolved. Between the trimmed V and J ends, which lost 0 bases and 10 bases, there was a span of 12 bases. The CDR3 length is 13 residues. From germline, CDR1 is SGHDN and CDR2 FVKESK. CDR3 amino acids: CASSQDLGGIAFF. CDR3 bases: TGTGCCAGCAGCCAAGATCTGGGAGGAATAGCTTTCTTT.

The chain couples TRBV5-4 to TRBJ1-2; D might be TRBD1 (5 bases). CDR3 length: 16 amino acids. Trimming took 7 bases from V and 0 from J, leaving 19 bases between them. From germline, CDR1 is SGHNT and CDR2 YYREEE (reference sequence). The CDR3 bases are TGTGCCAGCGGCATGCCGGAGACAGACACTAACTATGGCTACACCTTC. Translation gives CASGMPETDTNYGYTF.

This clone is a singleton in its sample. The chain employs TRBV29-1 and TRBJ1-1, with a weak D call TRBD1 (6 bases). V was shortened by 5 bases and J by 1 base, with 11 bases between the two germline ends. This CDR3 region has 13 residues. The germline V gene has CDR1 SQVTM and CDR2 ANQGSEA. The CDR3 DNA follows: TGCAGCGTTACAGGGTTGGGGAACACTGAAGCTTTCTTT. This translates into CSVTGLGNTEAFF.

The V call is TRBV6-1, the J call TRBJ2-1; D is possibly TRBD1 (5 bases). The V and J ends lost 5 bases and 5 bases respectively, with 10 bases between them. This CDR3 region has 13 residues. CDR1 and CDR2 (germline): MNHNS, SASEGT. DNA for the CDR3: TGTGCCAGCAGTACAGGAGAGAACAATGAGCAGTTCTTC. Amino acid sequence: CASSTGENNEQFF.

This chain joins TRBV5-1 and TRBJ1-6, with 9 nucleotides matching TRBD1. The trim removed 4 bases at V and 7 bases at J, leaving 3 bases unmatched. Germline V lookup: CDR1 SGHRS, CDR2 YFSETQ. This CDR3 region has 14 residues. CDR3 nucleotides: TGCGCCAGCAGCCCCGACAGGGGGAATTCACCCCTCCACTTT. Its translation: CASSPDRGNSPLHF.

Only a few counts were recorded for this clone. The rearrangement links TRBV4-1 to TRBJ2-1; tentatively, D is TRBD2 (5 bases). Trimming removed 3 bases from V and 10 bases from J, with 10 bases in between. Per the germline V gene, CDR1 is MGHRA and CDR2 is YSYEKL. This CDR3 is built from 12 residues. The CDR3 protein is CASSQGVGEQFF. CDR3 sequence (DNA): TGCGCCAGCAGCCAGGGAGTTGGGGAGCAGTTCTTC.